A selection of T cell receptor beta chains follows, all from one sample in a study of beta chain features in type 1 diabetes. The repertoire was sequenced with immunoSEQ multiplex PCR; TCRdb's copy has only in-frame clones and lacks some. The sample lists 250,000 to 350,000 clones; 14% were seen once. The specimen was central memory CD4+ T cells from blood. These receptors all stem from a man aged 25-45 years in good health. Each CDR3 is given with its conserved first and last residue. The D gene is left open where the match is weak. A clone size is listed for some rows: how often the clone was seen (once, few, many), or a class if it is expanded.

TRBV5-6	-	few	TRBJ1-6	CASSLAGKGSPLHF	TGTGCCAGCAGCCTTGCCGGGAAGGGGTCACCCCTCCACTTT
TRBV11-3	TRBD2	few	TRBJ2-1	CASSLNPGLAYEQFF	TGTGCCAGCAGCTTAAATCCGGGACTAGCTTATGAGCAGTTCTTC
TRBV2	TRBD1	few	TRBJ2-5	CASSALQGAKGAQYF	TGTGCCAGCAGCGCCCTCCAGGGGGCTAAGGGAGCCCAGTACTTC
TRBV5-6	-	few	TRBJ1-2	CASRPGRSNYGYTF	TGTGCCAGCCGCCCGGGGCGGTCTAACTATGGCTACACCTTC
TRBV18	TRBD1	-	TRBJ1-6	CASSPTGTSPLHF	TGTGCCAGCTCACCGACAGGGACTTCACCCCTCCACTTT
TRBV5-1	-	-	TRBJ1-5	CASNRSNNQPQHF	TGCGCCAGCAACAGGTCCAACAATCAGCCCCAGCATTTT
TRBV7-7	-	few	TRBJ2-1	CASSLDQGQKQFF	TGTGCCAGCAGCTTAGATCAGGGGCAGAAGCAGTTCTTC
TRBV5-4	TRBD1	-	TRBJ1-2	CASSSDRGDGYTF	TGTGCCAGCAGCTCGGACAGGGGAGATGGCTACACCTTC
TRBV6-5	-	once	TRBJ1-3	CASSSRTGNGNTIYF	TGTGCCAGCAGCTCACGGACGGGCAATGGAAACACCATATATTTT
TRBV7-9	-	few	TRBJ2-1	CASTPSGLSNEQFF	TGTGCCAGCACCCCCTCGGGTTTATCAAATGAGCAGTTCTTC
TRBV5-4	-	few	TRBJ1-2	CASSFLTGQTNYGYTF	TGTGCCAGCAGCTTTCTCACAGGGCAGACTAACTATGGCTACACCTTC
TRBV5-6	-	few	TRBJ2-7	CASSYGGRYSYEQYF	TGTGCCAGCAGCTACGGGGGCAGGTACTCCTACGAGCAGTACTTC
TRBV5-4	TRBD2	few	TRBJ2-5	CASTSWASGTETQYF	TGTGCCAGCACCTCATGGGCTAGCGGGACTGAGACCCAGTACTTC
TRBV6-5	-	-	TRBJ2-7	CASSYSVGSGYEQYF	TGTGCCAGCAGTTACTCTGTGGGCAGTGGCTACGAGCAGTACTTC
TRBV11-2	-	-	TRBJ1-2	CASSLMGLTTGTYGYTF	TGTGCCAGCAGCTTAATGGGGCTAACCACAGGTACCTATGGCTACACCTTC
TRBV7-9	TRBD1	few	TRBJ2-7	CASRRGQGYEQYF	TGTGCCAGCAGACGAGGACAGGGCTACGAGCAGTACTTC
TRBV29-1	-	many	TRBJ1-1	CSAVHTEAFF	TGCAGCGCCGTTCACACTGAAGCTTTCTTT
TRBV4-3	-	few	TRBJ2-1	CASSHQTALTNNEQFF	TGCGCCAGCAGCCACCAGACAGCCCTCACCAACAATGAGCAGTTCTTC
TRBV2	-	-	TRBJ2-3	CASSVVPDTQYF	TGTGCCAGCTCAGTCGTCCCAGATACGCAGTATTTT
TRBV7-9	-	-	TRBJ2-7	CASSLGGLSYEQYF	TGTGCCAGCAGCCTAGGGGGATTATCCTACGAGCAGTACTTC
TRBV19	-	few	TRBJ2-7	CASSIDAASSYEQYF	TGTGCCAGTAGTATAGACGCGGCAAGCTCCTACGAGCAGTACTTC
TRBV27	-	many	TRBJ2-1	CASSLFSVGSSYNEQFF	TGTGCCAGCAGTTTATTTAGCGTGGGTAGCTCCTACAATGAGCAGTTCTTC
TRBV4-2	TRBD2	-	TRBJ2-1	CAIGYGAGAYNEQFF	TGTGCGATCGGGTACGGGGCGGGAGCCTACAATGAGCAGTTCTTC
TRBV29-1	-	-	TRBJ1-2	CSVELGSYGYTF	TGCAGCGTTGAATTAGGTTCCTATGGCTACACCTTC
TRBV10-3	TRBD1	few	TRBJ2-7	CAISERDRTYEQYF	TGTGCCATCAGTGAGCGGGACAGGACCTACGAGCAGTACTTC
TRBV7-2	-	few	TRBJ2-4	CASSFGGLQAAKNIQYF	TGTGCCAGCAGCTTTGGGGGCCTCCAAGCGGCCAAAAACATTCAGTACTTC
TRBV4-2	-	few	TRBJ2-1	CASSQDLFGNEQFF	TGTGCCAGCAGCCAAGATCTGTTCGGGAATGAGCAGTTCTTC
TRBV7-3	-	-	TRBJ2-3	CASSPGGTDTQYF	TGTGCCAGCAGCCCCGGGGGTACAGATACGCAGTATTTT
TRBV7-9	-	few	TRBJ2-5	CASSHGETQYF	TGTGCCAGCAGCCACGGGGAGACCCAGTACTTC
TRBV7-8	-	-	TRBJ2-1	CASSFSPGRDEQFF	TGTGCCAGCAGCTTTTCCCCGGGAAGGGATGAGCAGTTCTTC
TRBV6-5	-	few	TRBJ2-3	CASSYARLEQYF	TGTGCCAGCAGTTACGCCCGACTAGAGCAGTATTTT
TRBV7-9	-	-	TRBJ2-1	CASSSGTYNEQFF	TGTGCCAGCAGCTCCGGGACCTACAATGAGCAGTTCTTC